The clone carrying this TCR beta chain was seen more than once but under ten times. As yet, its antigen is unknown. TCRdb redid the calling of the reads with MiXCR, one entry per CDR3 protein. The profile shows about 830,000 distinct CDR3 sequences, about 33% of them singletons. The sample is drawn from a study of T cell repertoires in cytomegalovirus infection. Study background: An indication of both CMV infection and matching HLA type came from public TCR beta signatures. Study-wide results and caveats: In two of eight donors, the top clonotype was HLA-C-restricted CMV-specific.

The CDR3 is made up of 14 amino acids. Trimming removed 5 bases from V and 3 bases from J, with 13 bases in between. The rearrangement uses TRBV12-3 or TRBV12-4 and TRBJ1-2, with D uncertain. The sequence came from a human donor in good health (CMV status not recorded). Some clones in this sample may be carry-over from other donors' samples. The specimen was cultured CD8+ T cells from PBMCs, collected from culture after CMV antigen stimulation. The chain's CDR3 is CASSPGATYYGYTF. CDR3 nucleotides: TGTGCCAGCAGTCCGGGCGCCACTTACTATGGCTACACCTTC.